The present TCR beta chain was sequenced within a study of early T cells in non-severe SARS-CoV-2 infection. About the study: With bulk RNA from unsorted whole blood as input, sequencing yielded unpaired chains. The study, taken as a whole, reports: VDJdb-based annotation leaned toward anti-spike CD8 responses and missed private and CD4 specificities.

There are many counts of this clonotype. Antigen: not known. V shed 0 bases and J 8 bases; nucleotides not matched to a gene: 12. CDR3 length equals 17 residues. CDR1 and CDR2 (germline): MNHNY, SVGAGI (reference sequence). Individual cDNA molecules received unique molecular identifiers during library preparation. One entry per CDR3 protein, called by TCRdb with MiXCR from the 5' RACE reads. This sample has under 35,000 distinct CDR3 sequences, with about 2.7% found just once. The sequence was obtained from an adult who was a healthcare worker with PCR-confirmed SARS-CoV-2 infection or an uninfected control (not recorded which). The V and J genes are TRBV6-6 and TRBJ1-4; 7 bases line up with TRBD1. The specimen was whole blood. The CDR3 DNA reads TGTGCCAGCAGTTACTCGACGCATCAGGGGGTTGGCGAAAAACTGTTTTTT. The encoded protein is CASSYSTHQGVGEKLFF.